Following are 19 T cell receptor beta chains from one sample sequenced in a study of neurological immune-mediated disorders. MiXCR was run by TCRdb on the 5' RACE reads, yielding one entry per CDR3 protein. The sample shows about 28,000 distinct CDR3 sequences, under 8% of them seen only once. Sequencing used PBMCs. The receptors stem from a woman aged 45-60 years in good health.

In its sample, this clonotype was seen many times. The chain recombines TRBV11-2 with TRBJ1-1, with D perhaps TRBD1 (6 bases). Trimming cost V 0 bases and J 6 bases, with 8 bases left between them. In germline, CDR1 is SGHAT, CDR2 FQNNGV. This CDR3 has 13 residues. The CDR3 nucleotides are TGTGCCAGCAGCTTAGAGGCAGGGGCTGAAGCTTTCTTT. Translated: CASSLEAGAEAFF. The full variable domain, in which reference TRBV11-2 and TRBJ1-1 provide the parts outside the CDR3, is EAGVAQSPRYKIIEKRQSVAFWCNPISGHATLYWYQQILGQGPKLLIQFQNNGVVDDSQLPKDRFSAERLKGVDSTLKIQPAKLEDSAVYLCASSLEAGAEAFFGQGTRLTVV.

There are many counts of this clonotype. This rearrangement joins TRBV29-1 to TRBJ1-2, with 8 bases fitting TRBD1. Trimming took 3 bases from V and 6 from J; bases not matched to a gene: 3. This CDR3 is built from 12 residues. CDR1 and CDR2 (germline): SQVTM, ANQGSEA. CDR3 in amino acids: CSVDQGAHGYTF. For the CDR3, the DNA is TGCAGCGTTGATCAGGGGGCGCATGGCTACACCTTC.

This clonotype was detected ten times or more. The rearrangement uses TRBV20-1 and TRBJ2-7; weak D call: TRBD2 (5 bases). Germline values: CDR1 DFQATT, CDR2 SNEGSKA (reference sequence). The CDR3 length is 10 residues. The germline V and J ends were trimmed by 6 bases and 4 bases, with 7 bases remaining between them. The CDR3 region has the DNA TGCAGTGCAGGGAGTTACGAGCAGTACTTC. As protein: CSAGSYEQYF.

This clonotype occurred many times. The chain links TRBV20-1 to TRBJ2-1; D is tentatively TRBD1 or TRBD2 (5 bases each). CDR1 DFQATT and CDR2 SNEGSKA come from the germline V gene (reference sequence). CDR3 length: 16 residues. The germline V and J ends were trimmed by 3 bases and 6 bases, with 21 bases remaining between them. This CDR3 is CSASLPGPAAVNEQFF. CDR3 nucleotides: TGCAGTGCTAGCCTCCCGGGACCAGCGGCCGTCAATGAGCAGTTCTTC.

V is TRBV20-1 and J is TRBJ2-5; D possibly corresponds to TRBD2 (7 bases). Deletions cut 6 bases from V and 9 bases from J, with 17 bases between. Germline V gene sequence: CDR1 DFQATT, CDR2 SNEGSKA (reference sequence). The CDR3 runs 12 residues. The CDR3 DNA is TGCAGTGCCCCCCGACAGGCGGGGGCCCAGTACTTC. It is translated as CSAPRQAGAQYF.

This clonotype appeared many times. The V call is TRBV7-2, the J call TRBJ1-4; 7 bases align to TRBD1. With 4 bases clipped from V and 13 bases from J, the junction kept 15 bases outside the gene matches. Germline values: CDR1 SGHTA, CDR2 FQGNSA. This CDR3 has 15 amino acids. CDR3 sequence reads: CASSSGTETPRILFF. Here the CDR3 DNA reads TGTGCCAGCAGCTCGGGGACAGAGACACCTCGTATACTGTTTTTT.

Ten or more counts support this clonotype. The chain combines TRBV5-1 with TRBJ2-7; TRBD2 is a possible D gene (6 bases). V was trimmed by 4 bases and J by 2 bases, leaving 13 bases between them. CDR1 and CDR2 from the germline V gene are SGHRS and YFSETQ. The CDR3 runs to 14 residues. CDR3 sequence (DNA): TGCGCCAGCAGCCCATCGGGGGAGGCCTACGAGCAGTACTTC. Residues: CASSPSGEAYEQYF.

By share, this clonotype counts as medium-sized. V gene TRBV5-6 combines with J gene TRBJ1-1; 8 bases agree with TRBD1. CDR1 SGHDT and CDR2 YYEEEE come from the germline V gene. CDR3 length: 14 amino acids. The trim removed 4 bases at V and 4 bases at J, leaving 6 bases unmatched. CDR3 region: CASSPTGVGTEAFF. The CDR3 nucleotides are TGTGCCAGCAGCCCGACAGGGGTGGGCACTGAAGCTTTCTTT.

This clonotype was detected ten times or more. V and J are TRBV14 and TRBJ2-2; no reliable D call. There are 13 residues in the CDR3. Germline assignment: CDR1 SGHDN and CDR2 FVKESK. V shed 3 bases and J shed 3 bases, with 5 bases lying between them. CDR3 in amino acids: CASSHRYTGELFF. The CDR3, as DNA: TGTGCCAGCAGCCATCGGTACACCGGGGAGCTGTTTTTT.

This clonotype occurred many times. The CDR3, as DNA: TGTGCCAGCAGCACCAGGGGGGGAGCGGGAGATACTGAGCAGTTCTTC. Residues: CASSTRGGAGDTEQFF. V usage is TRBV5-6 and J usage is TRBJ2-1; tentative D call: TRBD2 (8 bases). The CDR3 contains 16 residues. The germline V gene encodes CDR1 SGHDT and CDR2 YYEEEE. V was pared by 4 bases and J by 9 bases, with 23 bases between.

This clonotype qualifies as medium-sized. The V gene is TRBV29-1, the J gene TRBJ2-7, with 9 bases that match TRBD1. The CDR3 runs to 10 residues. The germline CDR1 and CDR2 sequences are SQVTM and ANQGSEA. J gave up 11 bases and V 6 bases, and 5 bases lay outside the gene matches. The CDR3 is CSVERDREYF. The CDR3 coding sequence is TGCAGCGTGGAACGGGACAGGGAGTACTTC.

This clonotype was counted at least ten times. The rearrangement uses TRBV9 and TRBJ1-2; 7 bases match TRBD1. Germline CDR1 reads SGDLS; CDR2 reads YYNGEE. The CDR3 length is 14 residues. V was clipped by 3 bases and J by 3 bases; unmatched bases: 5. The CDR3 region has the DNA TGTGCCAGCAGCGCATACAGGGGTGACTATGGCTACACCTTC. Its protein product is CASSAYRGDYGYTF.

This clonotype showed up many times. The V call is TRBV15, the J call TRBJ2-7; 8 bases map to TRBD1. V lost 1 base and J lost 3; bases outside the gene matches: 5. The CDR3 extends over 15 amino acids. The germline V gene encodes CDR1 LNHNV and CDR2 YYDKDF (reference sequence). The CDR3 region has the DNA TGTGCCACCAGCAGAGGTCCAGGGGGCGACTACGAGCAGTACTTC. Encoded protein: CATSRGPGGDYEQYF.

This clonotype was seen repeatedly, ten times or more. The chain employs TRBV18 and TRBJ1-2, with 9 nucleotides matching TRBD1. V lost 1 base, J lost 8 bases, and 11 bases stayed unmatched. The CDR3 is made up of 16 amino acids. CDR1 KGHSH and CDR2 LQKENI come from the germline V gene. As DNA, the CDR3 is TGTGCCAGCTCACCACTCGGGACAGGGAAAGAAGGGGGCTACACCTTC. Amino acids: CASSPLGTGKEGGYTF.

This clonotype was seen many times. This chain connects TRBV20-1 to TRBJ2-7; no firm D call. The V gene lost 1 base and the J gene lost 6 bases, with 7 bases spanning the gap. CDR3 length equals 11 residues. Germline CDR1 DFQATT, CDR2 SNEGSKA (reference sequence). CDR3 amino acids: CSARVGTEQYF. The CDR3 nucleotides are TGCAGTGCTAGAGTGGGAACCGAGCAGTACTTC.

This clonotype rates as medium-sized (0.01 to 0.1%). The chain is built from TRBV12-3 or TRBV12-4 and TRBJ2-2; D unresolved. Trimming stripped 2 bases from V and 6 bases from J, with 7 bases between. The CDR3 runs to 13 residues. The CDR3 nucleotides are TGTGCCAGCAGTTTAAATAGGGCCGGGGAGCTGTTTTTT. It yields the protein CASSLNRAGELFF.

Ten or more counts support this clonotype. The chain is built from TRBV7-8 and TRBJ2-1; TRBD2 aligns across 14 bases. The CDR3 runs to 17 residues. Unmatched junction bases numbered 8, after V lost 2 bases and J lost 8 bases. Germline CDR1 reads SGHVS; CDR2 reads FQNEAQ. Written as DNA, the CDR3 is TGTGCCAGCAGCTTACCCAGACTAGCGGGAGGGTGGGATGAGCAGTTCTTC. Translated: CASSLPRLAGGWDEQFF.

This clonotype has ten or more counts. V usage is TRBV11-2 and J usage is TRBJ2-3; no clear D. V lost 1 base and J lost 0, with 8 bases in between. This CDR3 has 15 residues. Germline lookup yields CDR1 SGHAT and CDR2 FQNNGV. The CDR3 loop reads CASSLAAQSTDTQYF. CDR3 coding DNA: TGTGCCAGCAGCTTAGCCGCCCAGAGCACAGATACGCAGTATTTT.

This clonotype was detected ten times or more. The chain recombines TRBV7-2 with TRBJ2-1; D may be TRBD1 (6 bases). From germline, CDR1 is SGHTA and CDR2 FQGNSA. There are 15 residues in the CDR3. V gave up 0 bases and J gave up 4 bases, with 10 bases separating them. The CDR3 loop reads CASSLATGLYNEQFF. CDR3 DNA sequence: TGTGCCAGCAGCTTAGCGACAGGTCTTTACAATGAGCAGTTCTTC.